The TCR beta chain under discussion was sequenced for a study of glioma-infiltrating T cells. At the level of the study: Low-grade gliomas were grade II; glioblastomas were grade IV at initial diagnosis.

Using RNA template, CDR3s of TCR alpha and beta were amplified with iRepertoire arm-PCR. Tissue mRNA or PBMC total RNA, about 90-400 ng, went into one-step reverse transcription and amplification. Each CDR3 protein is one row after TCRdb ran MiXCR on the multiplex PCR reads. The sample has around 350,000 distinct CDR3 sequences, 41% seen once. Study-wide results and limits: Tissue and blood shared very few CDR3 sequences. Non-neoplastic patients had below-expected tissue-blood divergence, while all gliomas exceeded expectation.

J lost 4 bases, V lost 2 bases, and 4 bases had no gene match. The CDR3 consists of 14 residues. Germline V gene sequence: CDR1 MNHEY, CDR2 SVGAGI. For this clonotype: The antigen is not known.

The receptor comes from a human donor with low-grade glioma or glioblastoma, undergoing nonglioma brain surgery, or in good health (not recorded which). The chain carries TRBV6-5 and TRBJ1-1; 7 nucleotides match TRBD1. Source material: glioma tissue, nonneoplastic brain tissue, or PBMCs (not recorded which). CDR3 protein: CASSYGTEVTEAFF. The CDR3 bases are TGTGCCAGCAGTTACGGGACAGAAGTCACTGAAGCTTTCTTT.